A selection of T cell receptor beta chains follows, all from one sample in a study of blood T cell repertoires in COVID-19. The assay was immunoSEQ multiplex PCR, and TCRdb's table has in-frame clones only and misses some. The sample carries roughly 250,000 clones, approximately 86% recorded once. Sequencing was done on a sample of peripheral blood. Receptors were obtained from a human donor in a cohort sampled during active COVID-19. Both conserved end residues are part of each CDR3. A D gene is named only where the DNA matches it firmly. Expanded clones get a size class; other rows say once, few or many, or leave the size out.

j_gene,v_gene,abundance,d_gene,len,CDR3nt,CDR3aa
TRBJ1-3,TRBV30,NA,NA,15,TGTGCCTGGAGTGGCCCGGGACACTCTGGAAACACCATATATTTT,CAWSGPGHSGNTIYF
TRBJ1-1,TRBV5-4,NA,NA,13,TGTGCCAGCAGCTTGTGGGGAGGCACTGAAGCTTTCTTT,CASSLWGGTEAFF
TRBJ2-2,TRBV27,few,TRBD2,16,TGTGCCAGCAGTTTATGGGGGGGGGCGAACACCGGGGAGCTGTTTTTT,CASSLWGGANTGELFF
TRBJ2-5,TRBV6-5,NA,TRBD1,14,TGTGCCAGCAACCGACAGGGGGCCGAAGAGACCCAGTACTTC,CASNRQGAEETQYF
TRBJ1-1,TRBV5-1,NA,TRBD1,15,TGCGCCAGCAGCTCTCCGACAGGGGGCCGTACTGAAGCTTTCTTT,CASSSPTGGRTEAFF
TRBJ2-3,TRBV5-1,NA,TRBD2,15,TGCGCCAGCAGCACCTTAGCGGGAAGCACAGATACGCAGTATTTT,CASSTLAGSTDTQYF
TRBJ1-3,TRBV3-1/TRBV3-2,NA,NA,14,TGTGCCAGTACTGACGCAGGCTCTGGAAACACCATATATTTT,CASTDAGSGNTIYF
TRBJ1-2,TRBV20-1,NA,NA,14,TGCAGTGCTAGTTGGCGTAGGGGGATAGGGGGCTACACCTTC,CSASWRRGIGGYTF
TRBJ2-2,TRBV6-4,NA,TRBD2,17,TGTGCCAGCAGTGAGTCTAGCGGGTACGCGAACACCGGGGAGCTGTTTTTT,CASSESSGYANTGELFF
TRBJ2-7,TRBV11-2,NA,NA,15,TGTGCCAGCACCACGCAGGCTAGCGCGGCCTACGAGCAGTACTTC,CASTTQASAAYEQYF
TRBJ2-1,TRBV4-1,NA,TRBD2,16,TGCGCCAGCAGCCAAGATCCGAGCGGGGGGTATAATGAGCAGTTCTTC,CASSQDPSGGYNEQFF
TRBJ1-1,TRBV6-6,many,NA,14,TGTGCCAGCAAAGAGGGGGATAGGAACACTGAAGCTTTCTTT,CASKEGDRNTEAFF
TRBJ1-4,TRBV20-1,NA,NA,11,TGCAGTGCTATGCCGGGGGAGAAACTGTTTTTT,CSAMPGEKLFF
TRBJ2-1,TRBV21-1,NA,NA,18,TGTGCCAGCAGCATGAGCATACTAGCGGGATACCTATACAATGAGCAGTTCTTC,CASSMSILAGYLYNEQFF
TRBJ1-2,TRBV10-3,NA,NA,13,TGTGCCATCAATTCAGGCCCAGGCCATGGCTACACCTTC,CAINSGPGHGYTF
TRBJ2-5,TRBV11-3,NA,NA,14,TGTGCCAGCAGCTTAGATGGGAGAGGGGAGACCCAGTACTTC,CASSLDGRGETQYF
TRBJ2-7,TRBV2,few,NA,14,TGTGCCAGCAGTCCCCGACAGGAGATCTACGAGCAGTACTTC,CASSPRQEIYEQYF
TRBJ1-2,TRBV14,few,NA,14,TGTGCCAGCAGCTCTTTTAGGGGTGACTATGGCTACACCTTC,CASSSFRGDYGYTF
TRBJ2-5,TRBV18,NA,TRBD2,16,TGTGCCAGCTCACCACCGCGGGGGGGCCTGGGAGAGACCCAGTACTTC,CASSPPRGGLGETQYF
TRBJ2-1,TRBV27,NA,NA,15,TGTGCCAGCAGTTTATCGGCCCCAATGGGGCGTGAGCAGTTCTTC,CASSLSAPMGREQFF
TRBJ2-7,TRBV19,NA,TRBD1,14,TGTGCCAGTAGTAGCCGACAGGGTCCCTACGAGCAGTACTTC,CASSSRQGPYEQYF
TRBJ2-4,TRBV4-1,NA,TRBD2,15,TGCGCCAGCAGCCAAAGTCCTAGCGGTAAAAACATTCAGTACTTC,CASSQSPSGKNIQYF
TRBJ2-5,TRBV19,NA,NA,14,TGTGCCAGTAGTATAGCAGGGCCCCAAGAGACCCAGTACTTC,CASSIAGPQETQYF
TRBJ2-3,TRBV11-2,NA,TRBD2,16,TGTGCCAGCAGCCCCGGACTAGCGGGAGCCTATTATACGCAGTATTTT,CASSPGLAGAYYTQYF
TRBJ1-2,TRBV9,NA,NA,12,TGTGCCAGCAGCGCGCAGGGAAGTGGCTACACCTTC,CASSAQGSGYTF
TRBJ2-3,TRBV29-1,NA,TRBD1,12,TGCAGCGTAGCAGGGGGATCAGATACGCAGTATTTT,CSVAGGSDTQYF
TRBJ2-3,TRBV5-1,NA,TRBD2,16,TGCGCCAGCAGCACGGGACTAGCGGGGAGCACAGATACGCAGTATTTT,CASSTGLAGSTDTQYF
TRBJ2-2,TRBV7-9,NA,TRBD1,16,TGTGCCAGCAGCTCCATAGGACAGGGGGCAGTTGGGGAGCTGTTTTTT,CASSSIGQGAVGELFF
TRBJ2-7,TRBV7-9,NA,TRBD1,16,TGTGCCAGCAGCGCCTCCCGGGACAGGGGGGTCTACGAGCAGTACTTC,CASSASRDRGVYEQYF
TRBJ1-6,TRBV5-4,NA,TRBD1,14,TGTGCCAGCAGCTTCAGGGGGTTGAATTCACCCCTCCACTTT,CASSFRGLNSPLHF
TRBJ2-5,TRBV5-4,NA,TRBD2,16,TGTGCCAGCAGCCCGACTAGCGGGGGGGCTTTGGAGACCCAGTACTTC,CASSPTSGGALETQYF
TRBJ2-7,TRBV9,NA,NA,15,TGTGCCAGCAGCGTAGAGGGGAAAGGGTCCTACGAGCAGTACTTC,CASSVEGKGSYEQYF
TRBJ2-1,TRBV4-1,once,NA,13,TGCGCCAGCAGCTACAGGGACGGCGGTGAGCAGTTCTTC,CASSYRDGGEQFF
TRBJ2-7,TRBV7-8,NA,NA,14,TGTGCCAGCAGCTTAGGCGGGGGCACCTACGAGCAGTACTTC,CASSLGGGTYEQYF
TRBJ2-5,TRBV25-1,NA,TRBD1,16,TGTGCCAGCAGTGAATGGGACAGGGGGCTGCAAGAGACCCAGTACTTC,CASSEWDRGLQETQYF
TRBJ1-6,TRBV27,NA,NA,16,TGTGCCAGCAGTTTTTTGGGCAGGAAGACCCATTCACCCCTCCACTTT,CASSFLGRKTHSPLHF
TRBJ1-6,TRBV30,NA,NA,15,TGTGCCTGGAGTCGAGGGAGCTCCTATAATTCACCCCTCCACTTT,CAWSRGSSYNSPLHF
TRBJ2-3,TRBV4-2,NA,TRBD2,18,TGTGCCAGCAGCCAAGATGTTAGCGGGGGGGCCAGGACAGATACGCAGTATTTT,CASSQDVSGGARTDTQYF
TRBJ1-2,TRBV10-3,NA,NA,11,TGTGCCATTTACTATCTTGGGGGCTACACCTTC,CAIYYLGGYTF
TRBJ2-5,TRBV7-2,NA,NA,14,TGTGCCAGCAGCCCATGGGCAGGACAAGAGACCCAGTACTTC,CASSPWAGQETQYF
TRBJ2-5,TRBV7-3,NA,TRBD2,17,TGTGCCAGCAGCTTAATGAGACTAGCGGGGGGCTTGGAGACCCAGTACTTC,CASSLMRLAGGLETQYF
TRBJ2-6,TRBV5-1,NA,TRBD1,18,TGCGCCAGCAGCGTCCCGAGACAGGGAACCTCTGGGGCCAACGTCCTGACTTTC,CASSVPRQGTSGANVLTF
TRBJ1-1,TRBV6-2/TRBV6-3,NA,NA,17,TGTGCCAGCAGTCCAGCCTACAGGGATCGGAGGAACACTGAAGCTTTCTTT,CASSPAYRDRRNTEAFF
TRBJ1-6,TRBV25-1,NA,NA,17,TGTGCCAGCAGTGAATATATCGGTGGAGGGGCAGGGTCACCCCTCCACTTT,CASSEYIGGGAGSPLHF
TRBJ2-1,TRBV29-1,NA,TRBD2,14,TGCAGCGTTGTCCTTGGACTAGCCTACAATGAGCAGTTCTTC,CSVVLGLAYNEQFF
TRBJ1-2,TRBV19,NA,TRBD1,15,TGTGCCAGTAGTATAGGGGGACAGATAAATGGCGGCTACACCTTC,CASSIGGQINGGYTF
TRBJ1-2,TRBV12-3/TRBV12-4,NA,NA,12,TGTGCCAGCAGGCTCGCGGGGAGCGGCTACACCTTC,CASRLAGSGYTF
TRBJ1-6,TRBV18,NA,NA,14,TGTGCCAGCTCACCAAGGACAGAGAATTCACCCCTCCACTTT,CASSPRTENSPLHF
TRBJ2-7,TRBV5-1,NA,TRBD2,16,TGCGCCAGCAGCCAAGGGACTAGCGGGAGGGTATACGAGCAGTACTTC,CASSQGTSGRVYEQYF
TRBJ2-3,TRBV27,NA,NA,16,TGTGCCAGCAGTTCGGAGGGGGGACTACAGGCAGATACGCAGTATTTT,CASSSEGGLQADTQYF